This T cell receptor beta chain was obtained from a study of identical twins. CDR1 is SGHKS and CDR2 is YYEKEE in the germline V gene (reference sequence). The CDR3 covers 16 residues. Trimming cost V 2 bases and J 0 bases, with 15 bases left between them. One entry per CDR3 protein results from TCRdb running MiXCR on the 5' RACE reads. This table holds 250,000 or so distinct CDR3 sequences, about 8.9% found once. On this clonotype itself: Antigen: not known.

Overall study findings and caveats: Cord blood beta clonotypes present at high abundance carried fewer insertions; no such pattern appeared in memory repertoires.

These same data were also listed under a study on yellow fever vaccine responses in identical twins.

The chain carries TRBV5-5 and TRBJ2-7; the D is unclear. This TCR came from a woman aged 18-29 years in good health. Sequencing was carried out using CD8+ T cells sorted from blood. Here the CDR3 reads CASSLERMSPSYEQYF. The DNA of the CDR3 is TGTGCCAGCAGCTTAGAACGGATGAGTCCCTCCTACGAGCAGTACTTC.